This entry lists 15 T cell receptor beta chains sequenced from one sample in a study of OX40 agonist ivuxolimab in advanced cancers. The repertoire was sequenced with immunoSEQ multiplex PCR; TCRdb's copy has only in-frame clones and lacks some. The data contain 99,000 or so clones, 75% to 95% of them singletons. The sequenced sample was CD4+ or CD8+ T cells sorted from blood, obtained in a trial of the OX40 agonist ivuxolimab. The source is an adult with an advanced solid tumor such as melanoma, head and neck, liver or kidney cancer.

V gene TRBV2 combines with J gene TRBJ1-4; TRBD1 matches at 8 bases. Germline CDR1 and CDR2: SNHLY and FYNNEI. The ends lost 8 bases at V and 8 bases at J; junction bases unmatched: 10. The length of the CDR3 is 14 residues. CDR3 region: CASVSSGGQEKLFF. The CDR3 nucleotides read TGTGCCAGCGTTAGCTCAGGGGGCCAGGAAAAACTGTTTTTT.

The chain is built from TRBV6-1 and TRBJ1-5, with 9 bases lining up with TRBD1. The germline CDR1 and CDR2 sequences are MNHNS and SASEGT. J lost 7 bases, V lost 7 bases, and 11 bases had no gene match. The CDR3 covers 15 residues. The CDR3 DNA is TGTGCCAGCACCAAAAACAGGGGGCCTCGACAGCCCCAGCATTTT. This sequence encodes CASTKNRGPRQPQHF.

The rearrangement joins TRBV7-2 to TRBJ2-4; either TRBD1 or TRBD2 may fit D (5 bases each). Germline CDR1 SGHTA, CDR2 FQGNSA. This CDR3 spans 15 amino acids. Trimming pared 1 base from V and 8 bases from J, leaving 15 bases between. CDR3 sequence: CASSLDAGTNDIQYF. In nucleotides, the CDR3 is TGTGCCAGCAGCTTAGACGCAGGGACGAATGACATTCAGTACTTC. Full variable domain (rest looked up from reference TRBV7-2 and TRBJ2-4): GAGVSQSPSNKVTEKGKDVELRCDPISGHTALYWYRQSLGQGLEFLIYFQGNSAPDKSGLPSDRFSAERTGGSVSTLTIQRTQQEDSAVYLCASSLDAGTNDIQYFGAGTRLSVL.

The table lists this clone with a count of one. The CDR3 loop is CASSPGGTRIQETQYF. CDR3 nucleotides: TGTGCCAGCAGCCCCGGTGGGACTAGGATTCAAGAGACCCAGTACTTC. The V call is TRBV14, the J call TRBJ2-5, with 8 bases that match TRBD2. Germline CDR1 reads SGHDN; CDR2 reads FVKESK. The length of the CDR3 is 16 residues. V lost 4 bases and J lost 2; bases outside the gene matches: 9.

This clone appeared once. The chain employs TRBV11-1 and TRBJ2-3; 12 nucleotides agree with TRBD2. Germline CDR1 reads SGHAT; CDR2 reads FQDESV (reference sequence). Unmatched junction bases numbered 11, after V lost 7 bases and J lost 3 bases. The CDR3 has 17 amino acids. The CDR3 bases are TGTGCCAGCACCCCGAGACTAGCGGGAGCCGCGACAGATACGCAGTATTTT. This sequence encodes CASTPRLAGAATDTQYF. Looking up the rest from reference TRBV11-1 and TRBJ2-3 gives the full variable domain: EAEVAQSPRYKITEKSQAVAFWCDPISGHATLYWYRQILGQGPELLVQFQDESVVDDSQLPKDRFSAERLKGVDSTLKIQPAELGDSAMYLCASTPRLAGAATDTQYFGPGTRLTVL.

The table lists this clone with a count of one. The chain recombines TRBV4-3 with TRBJ2-3; 10 nucleotides match TRBD2. J was trimmed by 6 bases and V by 4 bases; bases with no gene match: 7. Germline CDR1 LGHNA, CDR2 YSLEER. The CDR3 length is 15 residues. The CDR3 region has the DNA TGCGCCAGCAGCCGAAGAGCGGGAGGGGAGGATACGCAGTATTTT. Amino acid sequence: CASSRRAGGEDTQYF.

The rearrangement joins TRBV18 to TRBJ2-3, with D tentatively TRBD2 (5 bases). CDR1 KGHSH and CDR2 LQKENI come from the germline V gene. This CDR3 has 15 residues. Trimming took off 2 bases at V and 2 bases at J, with 11 bases between the two ends. The CDR3 region has the DNA TGTGCCAGCTCACCAAGGGCGGGCCCCACAGATACGCAGTATTTT. This translates into CASSPRAGPTDTQYF.

The V and J genes are TRBV6-5 and TRBJ1-4; D may be TRBD1 (5 bases). Germline values: CDR1 MNHEY, CDR2 SVGAGI. V was clipped by 2 bases and J by 5 bases, with 9 bases between them. CDR3 length: 14 amino acids. CDR3 bases: TGTGCCAGCAGTTACGGGGCGCGGAATGAAAAACTGTTTTTT. Its protein is CASSYGARNEKLFF.

V and J are TRBV9 and TRBJ1-6, with D possibly being TRBD1 (6 bases). V dropped 3 bases and J dropped 7 bases, with 14 bases sitting between them. The germline V gene has CDR1 SGDLS and CDR2 YYNGEE. CDR3 length equals 15 residues. The CDR3 DNA sequence: TGTGCCAGCAGCGCCCACCACAGGGAGAATTCACCCCTCCACTTT. As protein: CASSAHHRENSPLHF.

Remarks on this clone: Different DNA sequences within this sample yield the same CDR3. The rearrangement uses TRBV30 and TRBJ2-2; the match to TRBD1 covers 11 bases. The CDR3 consists of 14 residues. V shed 5 bases and J 5 bases; nucleotides not matched to a gene: 4. Per germline, CDR1 GTSNPN and CDR2 SVGIG (reference sequence). Here the CDR3 reads CAWGTGGRTGELFF. For the CDR3, the DNA is TGTGCCTGGGGGACAGGGGGTCGGACCGGGGAGCTGTTTTTT.

The CDR3: CASSDSTYEQYF. CDR3 nucleotide sequence: TGTGCCAGCAGTGATAGCACCTACGAGCAGTACTTC. The J gene is TRBJ2-7, the V gene TRBV6-6; D not resolved. This CDR3 region has 12 residues. CDR1 and CDR2 (germline): MNHNY, SVGAGI (reference sequence). The ends were cut back, 5 bases at V and 2 bases at J, with 7 bases in the middle.

This sequence joins TRBV9 and TRBJ1-5, with D perhaps matching TRBD1 (5 bases). Trimming took 4 bases from V and 6 from J, leaving 14 bases between them. The CDR3 runs 14 residues. The germline V gene encodes CDR1 SGDLS and CDR2 YYNGEE. The CDR3 DNA sequence: TGTGCCAGCAGCCGCGTCGGGAGGGGTCAGCCCCAGCATTTT. This sequence encodes CASSRVGRGQPQHF.

CDR3 loop: CASSATGLASEQYF. In nucleotides, the CDR3 is TGTGCCAGCAGCGCGACGGGACTAGCGAGCGAGCAGTACTTC. This chain uses TRBV9 with TRBJ2-7; 10 bases agree with TRBD2. Trimming at V came to 3 bases and at J to 6 bases, leaving 6 bases not matched to a gene. The germline V gene has CDR1 SGDLS and CDR2 YYNGEE. This CDR3 comprises 14 residues. Using reference TRBV9 and TRBJ2-7 for the parts outside the CDR3, the full variable domain is DSGVTQTPKHLITATGQRVTLRCSPRSGDLSVYWYQQSLDQGLQFLIQYYNGEERAKGNILERFSAQQFPDLHSELNLSSLELGDSALYFCASSATGLASEQYFGPGTRLTVT.

The chain combines TRBV19 with TRBJ2-1; D may be TRBD2 (5 bases). CDR1 is LNHDA, CDR2 SQIVND, per germline (reference sequence). CDR3 length: 11 amino acids. V dropped 6 bases and J dropped 9 bases, with 9 bases sitting between them. CDR3 region: CASRSGGEQFF. DNA of the CDR3: TGTGCCAGTAGGAGTGGAGGTGAGCAGTTCTTC.

V usage is TRBV15 and J usage is TRBJ2-1; no firm D call. There are 16 residues in the CDR3. V gave up 1 base and J gave up 0 bases, with 10 bases separating them. In germline, CDR1 is LNHNV, CDR2 YYDKDF (reference sequence). DNA of the CDR3: TGTGCCACCAGCAGAGCGGCGCCTTACTCCTACAATGAGCAGTTCTTC. It is translated as CATSRAAPYSYNEQFF. The complete variable domain, with remaining parts taken from reference TRBV15 and TRBJ2-1, reads DAMVIQNPRYQVTQFGKPVTLSCSQTLNHNVMYWYQQKSSQAPKLLFHYYDKDFNNEADTPDNFQSRRPNTSFCFLDIRSPGLGDTAMYLCATSRAAPYSYNEQFFGPGTRLTVL.